Below, 30 T cell receptor beta chains from the same sample are listed, as sequenced in a study of CD8 T cells in ankylosing spondylitis. TCRdb used MiXCR to reprocess the 5' RACE reads, holding one entry per CDR3 protein. The sample lists roughly 440,000 distinct CDR3 sequences, roughly 17% seen once, with under 1.2% in the top ten. Their cognate antigens are unknown. Study observations and caveats: Made up of eight highly homologous variants, a TCR beta motif appeared characteristic of ankylosing spondylitis blood.

Sequencing was performed on blood, either unsorted or a sorted T cell fraction (not recorded which). These receptors came from a male donor with ankylosing spondylitis.

For this clonotype: Germline and junction disagree at one end, which may indicate a read error. The chain joins TRBV20-1 to TRBJ1-6, with unresolved D. The CDR3 is made up of 13 amino acids. CDR1 and CDR2 (germline): DFQATT, SNEGSKA (reference sequence). This chain's CDR3 is CSAREGRGVNLHF. In nucleotides, the CDR3 is TGCAGTGCCAGAGAGGGCCGTGGGGTAAACCTCCACTTT.

This sequence joins TRBV20-1 and TRBJ1-2; D not certain. Germline V gene data show CDR1 as DFQATT and CDR2 as SNEGSKA (reference sequence). Trimming took off 7 bases at V and 5 bases at J, with 23 bases between the two ends. The CDR3 consists of 15 residues. The CDR3 spells CSGGVQDGGFYGYTF. DNA for the CDR3: TGCAGTGGGGGAGTCCAGGACGGTGGGTTTTATGGCTACACCTTC.

This clonotype was recorded a few times. The V gene is TRBV20-1, the J gene TRBJ1-1, with D possibly matching TRBD1 (6 bases). This CDR3 has 14 amino acids. Per germline, CDR1 DFQATT and CDR2 SNEGSKA (reference sequence). V lost 6 bases and J 0 bases, leaving 14 bases between the germline ends. The CDR3: CSAPRDNMNTEAFF. The CDR3 nucleotides read TGCAGTGCCCCCCGGGACAACATGAACACTGAAGCTTTCTTT.

This clonotype was observed a few times. This chain joins TRBV20-1 and TRBJ2-5, with D perhaps matching TRBD2 (5 bases). The CDR3 is 12 residues long. Germline CDR1 is DFQATT and CDR2 is SNEGSKA (reference sequence). Trimming removed 6 bases from V and 3 bases from J, with 11 bases in between. The CDR3: CSAGLGEETQYF. The CDR3 bases are TGCAGTGCCGGGCTCGGGGAAGAGACCCAGTACTTC.

The table lists this clonotype with many counts. The chain combines TRBV6-2 or TRBV6-3 with TRBJ2-7; D gene ambiguous. The V and J ends lost 2 bases and 2 bases respectively, with 7 bases between them. The CDR3 extends over 13 amino acids. Germline V gene data show CDR1 as MNHEY and CDR2 as SVGEGT. The CDR3 nucleotides are TGTGCCAGCAGTTACGGCAGAACCTACGAGCAGTACTTC. Translating gives CASSYGRTYEQYF.

This clonotype was counted only a few times. The chain combines TRBV27 with TRBJ2-1; TRBD2 aligns across 12 bases. Trimming cost V 5 bases and J 7 bases; bases outside gene matches: 6. In germline, CDR1 is MNHEY, CDR2 SMNVEV (reference sequence). The CDR3 is 15 residues long. The CDR3 DNA reads as TGTGCCAGCAGTCCATGGACTAGCGGGAAGAATGAGCAGTTCTTC. Translated: CASSPWTSGKNEQFF.

The V and J genes are TRBV20-1 and TRBJ2-2; D might be TRBD2 (6 bases). In germline, CDR1 is DFQATT, CDR2 SNEGSKA (reference sequence). V lost 6 bases to trimming and J lost 5 bases, with 16 bases between them. This CDR3 has 14 amino acids. The CDR3 DNA follows: TGCAGTGCACTTCCTTGGGGGAGGACCGGGGAGCTGTTTTTT. Amino acid sequence: CSALPWGRTGELFF.

In this sample, this clonotype turned up a few times. This chain uses TRBV20-1 with TRBJ2-3; 9 positions match TRBD2. From germline, CDR1 is DFQATT and CDR2 SNEGSKA (reference sequence). V lost 3 bases and J lost 11; bases outside the gene matches: 12. The CDR3 totals 14 residues. The CDR3 loop reads CSARDGLAGFLQYF. The CDR3 DNA reads as TGCAGTGCTAGGGATGGGCTAGCGGGATTTCTGCAGTATTTT.

This chain joins TRBV10-3 and TRBJ1-5; D possibly corresponds to TRBD1 (5 bases). The CDR3 has 13 amino acids. Germline V CDR1 and CDR2: ENHRY, SYGVKD. V lost 11 bases and J 5 bases, leaving 16 bases between the germline ends. The CDR3 is CAANRDGDQPQHF. The CDR3 nucleotides are TGTGCCGCCAATCGGGACGGAGATCAGCCCCAGCATTTT.

There are many counts of this clonotype. V and J are TRBV12-3 or TRBV12-4 and TRBJ2-5; D is perhaps TRBD1 (5 bases). The length of the CDR3 is 15 residues. Deletions cut 3 bases from V and 0 bases from J, with 11 bases between. This CDR3 reads CASSLGRANQETQYF. For the CDR3, the DNA is TGTGCCAGCAGTTTGGGCAGGGCCAACCAAGAGACCCAGTACTTC.

The chain carries TRBV6-1 and TRBJ2-6, with 8 positions matching TRBD1. Germline-derived CDR1 and CDR2 are MNHNS and SASEGT. J lost 4 bases, V lost 6 bases, and 11 bases had no gene match. This CDR3 contains 17 residues. The CDR3 bases are TGTGCCAGCAGCGGAGCCCAGGGGGCCTCCGGGGCCAACGTCCTGACTTTC. Residues: CASSGAQGASGANVLTF.

The J gene is TRBJ2-1, the V gene TRBV5-1; D perhaps matches TRBD1 (7 bases). V was cut by 2 bases and J by 6 bases, with 15 bases left in between. The CDR3 runs 15 residues. Germline loops: CDR1 SGHRS, CDR2 YFSETQ. The CDR3 spells CASSLGSGGSNEQFF. CDR3 DNA sequence: TGCGCCAGCAGCTTAGGGTCAGGGGGGAGCAATGAGCAGTTCTTC.

The chain recombines TRBV25-1 with TRBJ2-3, with unresolved D. The CDR3 spans 12 residues. V shed 4 bases and J shed 5 bases, with 7 bases lying between them. Per the germline V gene, CDR1 is MGHDK and CDR2 is SYGVNS. CDR3 protein: CASSVSGDTQYF. CDR3 DNA: TGTGCCAGCAGTGTCTCAGGAGATACGCAGTATTTT.

The chain is built from TRBV19 and TRBJ2-7; no clear D. CDR3 length: 14 residues. Per germline, CDR1 LNHDA and CDR2 SQIVND (reference sequence). V shed 3 bases and J shed 0 bases, with 9 bases lying between them. CDR3 nucleotides: TGTGCCAGTAGTATGACTCTTAGCTCCTACGAGCAGTACTTC. It codes for CASSMTLSSYEQYF.

The rearrangement joins TRBV3-1 to TRBJ2-4, with D perhaps given as TRBD1 or TRBD2 (6 bases each). The V gene's germline CDR1 is LGHDT and CDR2 YNNKEL (reference sequence). The CDR3 has 16 residues. V gave up 2 bases and J gave up 2 bases, with 13 bases separating them. In DNA, the CDR3 is TGTGCCAGCAGCCAACTTCAAGGGGGGACCAAAAACATTCAGTACTTC. It encodes CASSQLQGGTKNIQYF.

This clonotype has at least ten counts. The chain recombines TRBV12-3 or TRBV12-4 with TRBJ2-3; 11 nucleotides match TRBD2. J gave up 6 bases and V 5 bases, and 10 bases lay outside the gene matches. The CDR3 has 16 amino acids. The CDR3 nucleotides read TGTGCCAGCAGTCCCACTAGCGGGGGAGGATGGGATACGCAGTATTTT. Amino acids: CASSPTSGGGWDTQYF.

This clonotype has a handful of counts. V is TRBV19 and J is TRBJ1-5; no reliable D call. V was clipped by 5 bases and J by 4 bases, with 9 bases between them. The CDR3 sequence is 13 residues long. Per germline, CDR1 LNHDA and CDR2 SQIVND (reference sequence). The DNA of the CDR3 is TGTGCCAGTAGTTTTTTGGGGAATCAGCCCCAGCATTTT. Protein sequence: CASSFLGNQPQHF.

The chain is built from TRBV28 and TRBJ2-1, with D possibly TRBD2 on 6 matching bases. Germline V gene lookup returns CDR1 MDHEN and CDR2 SYDVKM. The CDR3 spans 17 residues. V was shortened by 5 bases and J by 0 bases, with 17 bases between the two germline ends. The CDR3 bases are TGTGCCAGCAGTCCAGGACTACCAGAAAGCTCCTACAATGAGCAGTTCTTC. This gives the protein CASSPGLPESSYNEQFF.

V usage is TRBV19 and J usage is TRBJ2-2; 9 positions agree with TRBD1. Germline V lookup: CDR1 LNHDA, CDR2 SQIVND (reference sequence). V was pared by 5 bases and J by 4 bases, with 5 bases of the junction left unmatched. There are 15 residues in the CDR3. The CDR3 DNA reads as TGTGCCAGTAGTGCCTCGACAGGGGGCACCGGGGAGCTGTTTTTT. This gives the protein CASSASTGGTGELFF.

The chain combines TRBV20-1 with TRBJ2-2; 12 bases are a match to TRBD2. The CDR3 sequence is 20 residues long. V shed 0 bases, J shed 4 bases, and the junction held 15 bases outside the gene matches. Germline-derived CDR1 and CDR2 are DFQATT and SNEGSKA (reference sequence). The CDR3: CSARDYLAGGLRSSTGELFF. CDR3 DNA sequence: TGCAGTGCTAGAGATTACCTAGCGGGAGGGTTGCGATCGAGCACCGGGGAGCTGTTTTTT.

This clonotype showed up just a few times. The V and J genes are TRBV12-3 or TRBV12-4 and TRBJ2-7, with 9 bases identical to TRBD1. V lost 5 bases, J lost 3 bases, and 5 bases stayed unmatched. This CDR3 comprises 14 residues. CDR3: CASSPGTGIYEQYF. The CDR3 DNA reads as TGTGCCAGCAGTCCGGGGACAGGGATCTACGAGCAGTACTTC.

This clonotype was observed a handful of times. This chain joins TRBV7-2 and TRBJ2-7; D possibly corresponds to TRBD1 (6 bases). Germline CDR1 and CDR2: SGHTA and FQGNSA. V dropped 5 bases and J dropped 0 bases, with 17 bases sitting between them. CDR3 size: 16 residues. In nucleotides, the CDR3 is TGTGCCAGCAGCCGTGGCTTCGACAGGAACTCCTACGAGCAGTACTTC. Protein sequence: CASSRGFDRNSYEQYF.

The rearrangement uses TRBV21-1 and TRBJ2-2. TRBV21-1 is a listed pseudogene. This CDR3 is 16 amino acids long. CDR3 sequence: CASSKGDFLNTGELFF. CDR3 in DNA: TGTGCCAGCAGCAAAGGGGATTTCCTGAACACCGGGGAGCTGTTTTTT.

This clonotype was seen repeatedly, ten times or more. V gene TRBV10-3 combines with J gene TRBJ2-1; 14 positions agree with TRBD2. The CDR3 spans 18 residues. V gave up 3 bases and J gave up 0 bases; unmatched junction bases: 4. Germline V gene lookup returns CDR1 ENHRY and CDR2 SYGVKD. The CDR3 reads CAISDGLAGGLSYNEQFF. The CDR3 region has the DNA TGTGCCATCAGTGATGGACTAGCGGGGGGACTCTCCTACAATGAGCAGTTCTTC.

This clonotype appeared a few times. The chain joins TRBV20-1 to TRBJ2-1, with 7 positions matching TRBD2. The length of the CDR3 is 15 residues. The J segment lost 1 base and the V segment lost 3 bases, leaving 6 bases of the junction unmatched. Germline CDR1 DFQATT, CDR2 SNEGSKA (reference sequence). The CDR3: CSARSGGRSYNEQFF. The CDR3 nucleotides read TGCAGTGCTAGGAGTGGCGGGAGATCCTACAATGAGCAGTTCTTC.

This clonotype was seen only a few times. The V gene is TRBV20-1, the J gene TRBJ1-1; no definite D call. Germline CDR1 is DFQATT and CDR2 is SNEGSKA (reference sequence). This CDR3 comprises 15 residues. V lost 3 bases, J lost 0 bases, and 14 bases lay in between. The CDR3 loop reads CSASLPIHLNTEAFF. The CDR3 DNA sequence: TGCAGTGCTAGCCTGCCGATACACTTGAACACTGAAGCTTTCTTT.

This clonotype came up a few times. J is TRBJ2-1 and V is TRBV11-3; D perhaps matches TRBD2 (6 bases). This CDR3 is 16 amino acids long. V dropped 4 bases and J dropped 4 bases, with 17 bases sitting between them. In germline, CDR1 is SGHNT, CDR2 YENEEA. CDR3 bases: TGTGCCAGCAGCTCCCTACAGGAGGGTCGGTACAATGAGCAGTTCTTC. Translation: CASSSLQEGRYNEQFF.

The chain joins TRBV20-1 to TRBJ1-2; D gene ambiguous. There are 11 residues in the CDR3. The germline V gene has CDR1 DFQATT and CDR2 SNEGSKA (reference sequence). The CDR3 sequence is CKAPSDYGYTF. The CDR3 DNA sequence: TGCAAAGCCCCCTCTGACTATGGCTACACCTTC.

This sequence joins TRBV7-2 and TRBJ1-6, with 9 bases identical to TRBD1. This CDR3 region has 15 residues. Germline loops: CDR1 SGHTA, CDR2 FQGNSA. V lost 3 bases, J lost 9 bases, and 6 bases stayed unmatched. The CDR3 region is CASSLEGQGSSPLHF. DNA for the CDR3: TGTGCCAGCAGCTTGGAGGGACAGGGAAGTTCACCCCTCCACTTT.

The chain combines TRBV20-1 with TRBJ1-2; weak D call: TRBD1 (6 bases). This CDR3 is built from 12 residues. The germline V and J ends were trimmed by 6 bases and 1 base, with 9 bases remaining between them. Germline V CDR1 and CDR2: DFQATT, SNEGSKA (reference sequence). The CDR3 loop is CSAPDSNYGYTF. For the CDR3, the DNA is TGCAGTGCGCCGGACAGTAACTATGGCTACACCTTC.